These 8 T cell receptor beta chains came from one sample sequenced in a study of blood T cell repertoires in COVID-19. Method: immunoSEQ multiplex PCR; TCRdb's copy keeps in-frame clones and lacks some. The sample gives about 280,000 clones, 83% of which show up once; approximately 9% is in the top ten. Specimen: peripheral blood. Every receptor here comes from a woman aged 50 to 60 who had recovered from COVID-19.

This sequence joins TRBV19 and TRBJ1-1; D possibly corresponds to TRBD1 (6 bases). Germline assignment: CDR1 LNHDA and CDR2 SQIVND (reference sequence). The CDR3 runs 13 residues. Trimming took off 10 bases at V and 3 bases at J, with 15 bases between the two ends. Here the CDR3 reads CATAAGVDTEAFF. Here the CDR3 DNA reads TGTGCCACCGCGGCAGGGGTGGACACTGAAGCTTTCTTT.

This chain connects TRBV3-1 (or the pseudogene TRBV3-2) to TRBJ2-7, with TRBD2 matching over 7 bases. Germline CDR1 and CDR2: LGHDT and YNNKEL (reference sequence). V was clipped by 4 bases and J by 0 bases; unmatched bases: 6. The CDR3 extends over 15 amino acids. In DNA form, the CDR3 reads TGTGCCAGCAGCCCGGGAGCGGGGAGCTCCTACGAGCAGTACTTC. This sequence encodes CASSPGAGSSYEQYF.

The chain is built from TRBV24-1 and TRBJ2-7, with 9 bases that match TRBD1. The CDR3 extends over 15 amino acids. CDR1 and CDR2 from the germline V gene are KGHDR and SFDVKD. Trimming at V came to 9 bases and at J to 3 bases, leaving 11 bases not matched to a gene. CDR3 protein: CATSGSSDRGYEQYF. CDR3 in DNA: TGTGCCACCTCAGGATCGTCGGACAGGGGCTACGAGCAGTACTTC.

V is TRBV28 and J is TRBJ1-4; D possibly corresponds to TRBD1 (5 bases). The CDR3 spans 14 residues. Germline assignment: CDR1 MDHEN and CDR2 SYDVKM. The V end lost 5 bases, the J end lost 4 bases, and 11 bases lay between the germline ends. CDR3 amino acids: CASSVAGINEKLFF. The CDR3 region has the DNA TGTGCCAGCAGTGTGGCAGGGATTAATGAAAAACTGTTTTTT.

The V gene is TRBV19, the J gene TRBJ1-1; D gene unclear. This CDR3 has 14 amino acids. Between the trimmed V and J ends, which lost 1 base and 1 base, there was a span of 7 bases. Germline V gene data show CDR1 as LNHDA and CDR2 as SQIVND (reference sequence). CDR3 in amino acids: CASSIGQKNTEAFF. In DNA, the CDR3 is TGTGCCAGTAGTATAGGGCAGAAGAACACTGAAGCTTTCTTT.

This chain connects TRBV7-2 to TRBJ1-4, with D hard to call. Trimming stripped 5 bases from V and 7 bases from J, with 14 bases between. This CDR3 is 14 amino acids long. Germline-derived CDR1 and CDR2 are SGHTA and FQGNSA. The CDR3 is CASSPTRSGEKLFF. The CDR3 DNA follows: TGTGCCAGCAGCCCCACTCGTAGTGGTGAAAAACTGTTTTTT.

The rearrangement links TRBV5-5 to TRBJ1-6, with 7 positions matching TRBD1. Germline assignment: CDR1 SGHKS and CDR2 YYEKEE (reference sequence). This CDR3 is 16 amino acids long. Losses at the gene ends were 4 bases for V and 5 bases for J; bases not matched to a gene: 9. In DNA, the CDR3 is TGTGCCAGCAGCGCTGTGGGACAGCCACATAATTCACCCCTCCACTTT. Its translation is CASSAVGQPHNSPLHF.

This chain links TRBV20-1 with TRBJ2-3; a weak D match, TRBD2 (5 bases). The length of the CDR3 is 11 residues. V was pared by 5 bases and J by 8 bases, with 11 bases between. Germline values: CDR1 DFQATT, CDR2 SNEGSKA (reference sequence). DNA of the CDR3: TGCAGTGCTCGTGAGGAGGTTACGCAGTATTTT. Amino acids: CSAREEVTQYF.